This entry lists 12 T cell receptor beta chains sequenced from one sample in a study of cytomegalovirus exposure and HLA in healthy donors. It was with 60 Vbeta and 13 Jbeta primers that the PCR ran. Assay used: immunoSEQ multiplex PCR; TCRdb lists only in-frame clones, some missing. The sample holds 35,000 to 45,000 clones. Sequenced material: PBMCs. The receptors were sampled from a woman under 40 in good health and CMV-seropositive.

The rearrangement uses TRBV4-1 and TRBJ1-3; 7 nucleotides align to TRBD1. J was trimmed by 0 bases and V by 4 bases; bases with no gene match: 18. Germline V gives CDR1 MGHRA, CDR2 YSYEKL. The CDR3 runs to 20 residues. The CDR3 DNA reads as TGCGCCAGCAGCCCCGGTGGGGGTAGAGGGGGACAGAGCTCTGGAAACACCATATATTTT. It yields the protein CASSPGGGRGGQSSGNTIYF.

The chain links TRBV6-4 to TRBJ1-1, with 7 bases lining up with TRBD1. The J segment lost 2 bases and the V segment lost 4 bases, leaving 7 bases of the junction unmatched. Germline V gene sequence: CDR1 MRHNA, CDR2 SNTAGT. The CDR3 totals 15 residues. The DNA for the CDR3 is TGTGCCAGCAGTGCCCTCCGGGACAGCAACACTGAAGCTTTCTTT. This encodes CASSALRDSNTEAFF.

This rearrangement joins TRBV7-9 to TRBJ1-2, with unresolved D. Trimming took off 0 bases at V and 6 bases at J, with 11 bases between the two ends. Looked up from germline, CDR1 is SEHNR and CDR2 is FQNEAQ (reference sequence). This CDR3 contains 14 residues. As DNA, the CDR3 is TGTGCCAGCAGCTTAGCGCGGAATCATCATGGCTACACCTTC. This encodes CASSLARNHHGYTF.

The chain links TRBV27 to TRBJ2-3; D is unclear. The CDR3 runs to 12 residues. Trimming took 5 bases from V and 5 from J, leaving 8 bases between them. Germline V CDR1 and CDR2: MNHEY, SMNVEV (reference sequence). The CDR3 sequence is CASSPFGDTQYF. The CDR3 bases are TGTGCCAGCAGTCCTTTCGGAGATACGCAGTATTTT.

The chain has TRBV28 and TRBJ2-7; D is perhaps TRBD2 (7 bases). V was cut by 4 bases and J by 6 bases, with 22 bases left in between. The CDR3 is 16 amino acids. CDR1 and CDR2 from the germline V gene are MDHEN and SYDVKM. This CDR3 is CASSSPGRGTFTEQYF. CDR3 in DNA: TGTGCCAGCAGTTCACCAGGGAGGGGGACCTTTACCGAGCAGTACTTC. Based on the CDR3 plus reference TRBV28 and TRBJ2-7, the full variable domain is DVKVTQSSRYLVKRTGEKVFLECVQDMDHENMFWYRQDPGLGLRLIYFSYDVKMKEKGDIPEGYSVSREKKERFSLILESASTNQTSMYLCASSSPGRGTFTEQYFGPGTRLTVT.

The CDR3 DNA reads as TGTGCCAGTAGTCCTACGAACACCGGGGAGCTGTTTTTT. Its protein product is CASSPTNTGELFF. The rearrangement joins TRBV19 to TRBJ2-2; D is undetermined. The V end was cut by 5 bases, the J end by 0 bases, with 4 bases between. Per the germline V gene, CDR1 is LNHDA and CDR2 is SQIVND (reference sequence). The CDR3 runs to 13 residues.

The chain is built from TRBV4-1 and TRBJ2-3; unclear D gene. The CDR3 runs to 14 residues. Trimming left V 6 bases short and J 0 bases short, with 10 bases between. The germline CDR1 and CDR2 sequences are MGHRA and YSYEKL. The CDR3 spells CASRREPSTDTQYF. The CDR3 DNA reads as TGCGCCAGCAGACGAGAACCTAGCACAGATACGCAGTATTTT.

The J gene is TRBJ2-1, the V gene TRBV6-1, with 14 bases aligning to TRBD2. CDR1 is MNHNS, CDR2 SASEGT, per germline. The J segment lost 4 bases and the V segment lost 4 bases, leaving 9 bases of the junction unmatched. This CDR3 has 18 amino acids. CDR3 sequence reads: CASSAHRLAGGRYNEQFF. DNA for the CDR3: TGTGCCAGCAGTGCGCACCGACTAGCGGGGGGGCGGTACAATGAGCAGTTCTTC.

The V and J genes are TRBV4-1 and TRBJ1-1, with D possibly TRBD1 on 5 matching bases. This CDR3 contains 15 residues. V was trimmed by 0 bases and J by 3 bases, leaving 11 bases between them. The V gene's germline CDR1 is MGHRA and CDR2 YSYEKL. The CDR3 DNA reads as TGCGCCAGCAGCCAAGACCAGGGTAGTGACACTGAAGCTTTCTTT. It specifies CASSQDQGSDTEAFF.

The gene calls are TRBV11-3 and TRBJ2-1; 13 nucleotides agree with TRBD2. Germline V gene data show CDR1 as SGHNT and CDR2 as YENEEA. The CDR3 sequence is 17 residues long. The V gene end was trimmed by 2 bases and the J gene end by 4 bases; junction bases not matched to a gene: 5. This CDR3 is CASSLRGGLAGYNEQFF. Written as DNA, the CDR3 is TGTGCCAGCAGCTTACGCGGGGGACTAGCGGGATACAATGAGCAGTTCTTC.

This chain connects TRBV11-2 to TRBJ2-1, with 10 bases identical to TRBD2. The trim removed 1 base at V and 0 bases at J, leaving 9 bases unmatched. CDR1 and CDR2 (germline): SGHAT, FQNNGV. The CDR3 runs 19 residues. In DNA, the CDR3 is TGTGCCAGCAGCTTAGGCCGAAAGATAGCGGGGGGCTCCTACAATGAGCAGTTCTTC. Encoded protein: CASSLGRKIAGGSYNEQFF. The full variable domain, completed using reference TRBV11-2 and TRBJ2-1, is EAGVAQSPRYKIIEKRQSVAFWCNPISGHATLYWYQQILGQGPKLLIQFQNNGVVDDSQLPKDRFSAERLKGVDSTLKIQPAKLEDSAVYLCASSLGRKIAGGSYNEQFFGPGTRLTVL.

Note on this clone: Mismatch with germline at one junction end may stem from a read error. This chain connects TRBV30 to TRBJ2-7, with 11 bases lining up with TRBD1. This CDR3 has 14 amino acids. Germline CDR1 GTSNPN, CDR2 SVGIG (reference sequence). The DNA of the CDR3 is TGTGCCTGGGGGCGGGGACAGGGGGACAACGAGCAGTACTTT. Translated: CAWGRGQGDNEQYF.